A selection of T cell receptor beta chains follows, all from one sample in a study of blood T cell repertoires in COVID-19. Repertoires were generated with immunoSEQ multiplex PCR, while TCRdb's copy carries only in-frame clones and drops some. The sample lists approximately 60,000 clones; 70% to 80% were seen once. The sequenced sample was peripheral blood. These receptors were obtained from a woman older than 75 with acute or convalescent COVID-19. Each CDR3 is given with its conserved first and last residue. A D gene is named only where the DNA matches it firmly. Size is omitted from some rows. Given values are once, few, many or a class for expanded clones.

j_gene | abundance | d_gene | v_gene | CDR3aa | CDR3nt
TRBJ1-1 | - | - | TRBV30 | CAWSVLGGADTEAFF | TGTGCCTGGAGTGTACTTGGGGGGGCAGACACTGAAGCTTTCTTT
TRBJ1-2 | - | - | TRBV5-4 | CASSFQGRKDGYTF | TGTGCCAGCAGCTTCCAGGGGAGAAAGGATGGCTACACCTTC
TRBJ1-3 | medium-sized | - | TRBV23-1 | CASSLDPRAYTIYF | TGCGCCAGCAGTTTAGACCCCAGGGCGTACACCATATATTTT
TRBJ1-2 | - | TRBD1 | TRBV18 | CASSRDRGASPLNSNYGYTF | TGTGCCAGCTCACGCGACAGGGGGGCGAGTCCGCTTAATTCTAACTATGGCTACACCTTC
TRBJ2-7 | - | TRBD1 | TRBV5-4 | CASSLDRVQESF | TGTGCCAGCAGCTTAGACAGGGTCCAGGAGTCCTTC
TRBJ1-1 | few | - | TRBV18 | CASSPEQPGGNTEAFF | TGTGCCAGCTCACCAGAGCAGCCGGGGGGGAACACTGAAGCTTTCTTT
TRBJ1-2 | - | TRBD1 | TRBV28 | CASSSPGTGGLGYTF | TGTGCCAGCAGTTCCCCCGGGACAGGGGGCCTTGGCTACACCTTC
TRBJ2-1 | - | - | TRBV11-3 | CASSLARAGQGEQFF | TGTGCCAGCAGCTTAGCCAGAGCGGGACAAGGGGAGCAGTTCTTC
TRBJ2-3 | - | TRBD2 | TRBV7-7 | CASSLSGSWTDTQYF | TGTGCTAGCAGCCTGAGCGGGAGTTGGACAGATACGCAGTATTTT
TRBJ2-7 | - | TRBD2 | TRBV5-1 | CASSQGLAGEQYF | TGCGCCAGCAGCCAGGGACTAGCAGGCGAGCAGTACTTC
TRBJ2-6 | - | - | TRBV18 | CASSAQGLSGANVLTF | TGTGCCAGCTCGGCCCAGGGTCTCTCTGGGGCCAACGTCCTGACTTTC
TRBJ2-3 | - | TRBD2 | TRBV4-1 | CASSQFSGTTDTQYF | TGCGCCAGCAGCCAGTTTAGCGGGACCACAGATACGCAGTATTTT
TRBJ1-6 | few | - | TRBV4-1 | CASSVPPRNSPLHF | TGCGCCAGCAGCGTTCCCCCCCGGAATTCACCCCTCCACTTT
TRBJ2-5 | - | TRBD1 | TRBV18 | CASSPWGTGEETQYF | TGTGCCAGCTCACCATGGGGGACAGGGGAAGAGACCCAGTACTTC
TRBJ2-7 | once | TRBD2 | TRBV5-1 | CASSSSTGAGTSGRSTYEQYF | TGCGCCAGCAGCTCCTCCACCGGGGCAGGGACTAGCGGGAGGTCGACCTACGAGCAGTACTTC
TRBJ2-5 | - | TRBD1 | TRBV28 | CATAAPGQGQETQYF | TGTGCCACCGCGGCACCGGGACAGGGCCAAGAGACCCAGTACTTC
TRBJ2-1 | - | TRBD2 | TRBV7-9 | CASSLPGTSGSRAYNEQFF | TGTGCCAGCAGCCTCCCAGGGACTAGCGGGAGTAGGGCCTACAATGAGCAGTTCTTC
TRBJ1-5 | many | - | TRBV24-1 | CATSAGVGSNQPQHF | TGTGCCACCAGTGCAGGGGTCGGTAGCAATCAGCCCCAGCATTTT
TRBJ2-1 | - | - | TRBV13 | CASSIKAAYSSYNEQFF | TGTGCCAGCAGCATCAAGGCTGCTTACAGCTCCTACAATGAGCAGTTCTTC
TRBJ2-1 | - | - | TRBV19 | CASKGAAAYNEQFF | TGTGCCAGTAAAGGAGCGGCCGCCTACAATGAGCAGTTCTTC
TRBJ2-2 | - | TRBD1 | TRBV4-2 | CASSQDGRGRGGTGELFF | TGTGCCAGCAGCCAAGATGGCAGGGGGCGAGGTGGCACCGGGGAGCTGTTTTTT
TRBJ1-5 | few | - | TRBV28 | CASSSSGSSSNQPQHF | TGTGCCAGCAGTTCTAGCGGGTCTTCTAGCAATCAGCCCCAGCATTTT